This T cell receptor beta chain originates from a study of beta chain features in type 1 diabetes. This clone was recorded a few times. cDNA synthesis used the whole RNA isolate, giving expressed TCRB sequences. The data were produced by immunoSEQ multiplex PCR, yet TCRdb's version contains in-frame clones alone and is incomplete. Of around 320,000 clones in the sample, 11% to 15% were seen once. Sequenced: central memory CD4+ T cells from blood. This sequence originates from a young man in good health.

CDR3 region: CASSSTIYPTDTQYF. As DNA, the CDR3 is TGTGCCAGCAGCTCAACTATCTACCCCACAGATACGCAGTATTTT. The rearrangement joins TRBV7-6 to TRBJ2-3; D not resolved. CDR1 is SGHVS, CDR2 FNYEAQ, per germline. V gave up 4 bases and J gave up 2 bases, with 13 bases separating them. The CDR3 contains 15 residues.